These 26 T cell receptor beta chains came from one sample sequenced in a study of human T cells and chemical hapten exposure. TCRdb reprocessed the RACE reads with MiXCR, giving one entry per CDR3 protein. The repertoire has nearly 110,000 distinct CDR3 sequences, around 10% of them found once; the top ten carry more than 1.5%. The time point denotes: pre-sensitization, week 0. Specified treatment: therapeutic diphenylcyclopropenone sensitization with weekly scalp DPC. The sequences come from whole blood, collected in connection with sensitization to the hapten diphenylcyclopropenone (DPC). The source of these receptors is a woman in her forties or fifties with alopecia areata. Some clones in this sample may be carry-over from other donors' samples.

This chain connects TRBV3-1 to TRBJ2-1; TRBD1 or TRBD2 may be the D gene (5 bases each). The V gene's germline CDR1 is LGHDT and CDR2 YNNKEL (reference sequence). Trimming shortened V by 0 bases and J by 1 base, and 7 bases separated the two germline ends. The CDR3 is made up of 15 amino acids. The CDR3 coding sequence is TGTGCCAGCAGCCAAGATTGGGGGTCCTACAATGAGCAGTTCTTC. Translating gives CASSQDWGSYNEQFF.

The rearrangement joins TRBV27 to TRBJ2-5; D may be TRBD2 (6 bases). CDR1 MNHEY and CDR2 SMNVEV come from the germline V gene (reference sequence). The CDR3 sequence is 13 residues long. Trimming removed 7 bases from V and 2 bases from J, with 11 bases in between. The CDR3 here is CASNPGLQETQYF. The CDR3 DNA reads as TGTGCCAGCAATCCGGGACTTCAAGAGACCCAGTACTTC.

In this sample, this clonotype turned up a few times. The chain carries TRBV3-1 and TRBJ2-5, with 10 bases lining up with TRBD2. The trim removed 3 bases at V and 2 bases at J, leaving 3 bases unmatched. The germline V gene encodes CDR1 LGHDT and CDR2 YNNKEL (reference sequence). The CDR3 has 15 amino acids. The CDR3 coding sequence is TGTGCCAGCAGCCATGCTAGCGGGGGTCAAGAGACCCAGTACTTC. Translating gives CASSHASGGQETQYF.

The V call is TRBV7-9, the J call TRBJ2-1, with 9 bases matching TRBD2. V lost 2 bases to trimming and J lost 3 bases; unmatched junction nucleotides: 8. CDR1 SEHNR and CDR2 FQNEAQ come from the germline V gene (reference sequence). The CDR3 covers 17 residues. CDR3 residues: CASSLRASGTHYNEQFF. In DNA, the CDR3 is TGTGCCAGCAGCTTACGGGCTAGCGGGACCCACTACAATGAGCAGTTCTTC.

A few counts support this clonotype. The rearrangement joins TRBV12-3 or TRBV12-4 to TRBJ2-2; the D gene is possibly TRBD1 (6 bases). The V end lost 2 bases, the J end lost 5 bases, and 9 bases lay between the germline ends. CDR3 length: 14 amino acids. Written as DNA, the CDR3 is TGTGCCAGCAGTTTAATGGGGACAACCGGGGAGCTGTTTTTT. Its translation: CASSLMGTTGELFF.

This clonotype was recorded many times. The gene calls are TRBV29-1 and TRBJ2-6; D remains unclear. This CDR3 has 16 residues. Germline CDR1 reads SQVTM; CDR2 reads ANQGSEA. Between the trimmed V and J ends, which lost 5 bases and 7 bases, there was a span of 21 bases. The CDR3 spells CSVRPSQLLCANVLTF. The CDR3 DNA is TGCAGCGTTCGCCCTTCCCAACTACTCTGTGCCAACGTCCTGACTTTC.

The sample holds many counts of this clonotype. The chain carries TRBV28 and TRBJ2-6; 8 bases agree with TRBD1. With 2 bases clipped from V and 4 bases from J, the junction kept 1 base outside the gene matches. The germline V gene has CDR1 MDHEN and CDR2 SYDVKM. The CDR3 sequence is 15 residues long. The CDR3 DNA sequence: TGTGCCAGCAGTTTACAGGGGGCCGGGGCCAACGTCCTGACTTTC. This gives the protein CASSLQGAGANVLTF.

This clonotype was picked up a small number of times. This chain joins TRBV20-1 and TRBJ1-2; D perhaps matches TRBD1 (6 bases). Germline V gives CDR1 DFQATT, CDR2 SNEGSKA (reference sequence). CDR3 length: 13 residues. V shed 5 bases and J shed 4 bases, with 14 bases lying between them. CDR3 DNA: TGCAGTGCTTCGTACGGACAGTCCTATGGCTACACCTTC. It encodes CSASYGQSYGYTF.

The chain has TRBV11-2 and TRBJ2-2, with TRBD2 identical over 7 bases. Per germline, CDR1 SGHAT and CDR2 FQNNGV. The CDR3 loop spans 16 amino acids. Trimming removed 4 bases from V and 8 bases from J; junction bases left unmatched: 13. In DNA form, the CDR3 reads TGTGCCAGCAGCTCGGAGGGGACTAACTACGGAGGGGAGCTGTTTTTT. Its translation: CASSSEGTNYGGELFF.

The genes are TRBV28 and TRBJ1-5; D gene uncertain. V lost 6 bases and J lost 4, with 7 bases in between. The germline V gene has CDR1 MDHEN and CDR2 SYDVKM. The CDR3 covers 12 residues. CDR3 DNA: TGTGCCAGCAGGGCCGAAAATCAGCCCCAGCATTTT. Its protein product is CASRAENQPQHF.

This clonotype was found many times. The CDR3 nucleotides read TGTGCCAGCAATTTCGTCCCCCCTAATTCACCCCTCCACTTT. The encoded protein is CASNFVPPNSPLHF. The rearrangement links TRBV6-6 to TRBJ1-6; D gene unclear. Trimming took off 7 bases at V and 6 bases at J, with 13 bases between the two ends. This CDR3 has 14 amino acids. Germline CDR1 reads MNHNY; CDR2 reads SVGAGI (reference sequence).

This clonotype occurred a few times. CDR3 sequence reads: CASSLSPGQLEQYF. CDR3 nucleotides: TGTGCCAGCAGTTTATCCCCGGGACAGCTTGAGCAGTACTTC. The chain carries TRBV28 and TRBJ2-7, with 7 bases identical to TRBD1. This CDR3 spans 14 amino acids. After removal of 1 base from V and 7 bases from J, the junction contained 7 bases not matched to a gene. Germline lookup yields CDR1 MDHEN and CDR2 SYDVKM.

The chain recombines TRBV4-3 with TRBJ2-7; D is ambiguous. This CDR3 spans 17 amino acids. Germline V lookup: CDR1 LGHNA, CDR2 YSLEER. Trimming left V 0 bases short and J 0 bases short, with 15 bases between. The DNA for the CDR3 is TGCGCCAGCAGCCAAGATTCCCACATGAAGAGCTCCTACGAGCAGTACTTC. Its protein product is CASSQDSHMKSSYEQYF.

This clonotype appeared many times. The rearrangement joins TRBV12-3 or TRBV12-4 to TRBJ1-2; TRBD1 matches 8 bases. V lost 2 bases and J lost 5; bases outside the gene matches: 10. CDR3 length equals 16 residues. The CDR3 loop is CASSLYAGGREYGYTF. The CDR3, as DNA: TGTGCCAGCAGTTTATACGCAGGGGGCAGAGAGTATGGCTACACCTTC.

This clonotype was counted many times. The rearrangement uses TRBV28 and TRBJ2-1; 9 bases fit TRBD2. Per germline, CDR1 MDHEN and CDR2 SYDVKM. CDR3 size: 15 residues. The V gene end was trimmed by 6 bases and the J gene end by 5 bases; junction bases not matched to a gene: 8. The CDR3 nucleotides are TGTGCCAGCAGCTACAGTAGCGGGAGTAACAATGAGCAGTTCTTC. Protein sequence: CASSYSSGSNNEQFF. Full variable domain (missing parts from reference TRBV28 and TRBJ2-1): DVKVTQSSRYLVKRTGEKVFLECVQDMDHENMFWYRQDPGLGLRLIYFSYDVKMKEKGDIPEGYSVSREKKERFSLILESASTNQTSMYLCASSYSSGSNNEQFFGPGTRLTVL.

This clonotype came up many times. The CDR3 DNA sequence: TGTGCCAGCAGCTTAGCGTCGACGACCCCCAACTATGGCTACACCTTC. Translation gives CASSLASTTPNYGYTF. The chain combines TRBV7-9 with TRBJ1-2; D is ambiguous. CDR1 is SEHNR, CDR2 FQNEAQ, per germline (reference sequence). V was pared by 0 bases and J by 2 bases, with 13 bases between. CDR3 length equals 16 residues.

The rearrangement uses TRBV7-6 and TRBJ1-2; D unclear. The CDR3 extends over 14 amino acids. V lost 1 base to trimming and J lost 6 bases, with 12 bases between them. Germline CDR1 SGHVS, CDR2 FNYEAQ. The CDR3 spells CASSLVGGKNGYTF. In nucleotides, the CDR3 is TGTGCCAGCAGCTTAGTCGGCGGGAAAAATGGCTACACCTTC.

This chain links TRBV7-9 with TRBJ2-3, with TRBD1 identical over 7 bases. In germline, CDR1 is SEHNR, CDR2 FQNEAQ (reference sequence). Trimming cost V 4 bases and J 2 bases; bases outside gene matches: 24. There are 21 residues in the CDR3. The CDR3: CASSSYRLQGSAARITDTQYF. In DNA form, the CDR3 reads TGTGCCAGCAGCTCCTACCGCTTACAGGGGTCCGCTGCAAGAATCACAGATACGCAGTATTTT.

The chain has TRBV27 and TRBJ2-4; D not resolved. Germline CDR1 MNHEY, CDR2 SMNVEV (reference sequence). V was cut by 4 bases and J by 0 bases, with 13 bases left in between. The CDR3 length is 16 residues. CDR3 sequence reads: CASSSWEALAKNIQYF. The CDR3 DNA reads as TGTGCCAGCAGTTCCTGGGAAGCACTAGCCAAAAACATTCAGTACTTC.

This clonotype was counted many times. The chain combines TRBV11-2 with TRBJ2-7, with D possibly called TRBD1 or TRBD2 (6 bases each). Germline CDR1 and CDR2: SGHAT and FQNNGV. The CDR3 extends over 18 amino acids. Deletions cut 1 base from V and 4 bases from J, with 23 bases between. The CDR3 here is CASSLGHLAGHRMYEQYF. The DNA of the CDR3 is TGTGCCAGCAGCTTAGGACACCTTGCGGGACATAGAATGTACGAGCAGTACTTC.

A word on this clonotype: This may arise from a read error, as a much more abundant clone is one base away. CDR3 region: CARSSQTGIQDEKLFF. The CDR3 nucleotides read TGTGCCAGAAGCTCCCAAACCGGGATCCAGGATGAAAAACTGTTTTTT. J is TRBJ1-4 and V is TRBV7-2, with D uncertain. Germline assignment: CDR1 SGHTA and CDR2 FQGNSA. The CDR3 runs to 16 residues.

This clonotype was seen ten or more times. CDR3 loop: CASSLSQGTVSPLHF. The CDR3 DNA reads TGTGCCAGCAGTCTCAGCCAGGGAACAGTGTCACCCCTCCACTTT. This rearrangement joins TRBV6-4 to TRBJ1-6; a weak D match, TRBD1 (5 bases). V was cut by 5 bases and J by 10 bases, with 18 bases left in between. The CDR3 spans 15 residues. Germline loops: CDR1 MRHNA, CDR2 SNTAGT.

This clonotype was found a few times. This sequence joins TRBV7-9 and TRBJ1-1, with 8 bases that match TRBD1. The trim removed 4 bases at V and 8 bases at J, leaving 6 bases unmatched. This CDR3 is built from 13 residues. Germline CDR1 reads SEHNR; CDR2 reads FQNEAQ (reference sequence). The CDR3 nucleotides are TGTGCCAGCAGCTCCAGACAGGGGACAGAAGCTTTCTTT. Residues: CASSSRQGTEAFF.

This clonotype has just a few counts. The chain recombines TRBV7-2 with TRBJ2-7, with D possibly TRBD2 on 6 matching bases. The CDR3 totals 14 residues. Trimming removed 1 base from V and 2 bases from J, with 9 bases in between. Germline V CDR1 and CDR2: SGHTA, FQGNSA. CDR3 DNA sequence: TGTGCCAGCAGCTTAGACGGGGGAACCTACGAGCAGTACTTC. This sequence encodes CASSLDGGTYEQYF.

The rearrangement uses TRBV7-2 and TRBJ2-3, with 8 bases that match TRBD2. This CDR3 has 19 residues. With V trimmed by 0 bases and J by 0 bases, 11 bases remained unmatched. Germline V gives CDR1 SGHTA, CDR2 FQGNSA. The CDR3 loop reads CASSLAGRAPWESTDTQYF. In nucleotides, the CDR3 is TGTGCCAGCAGCTTAGCCGGGAGGGCCCCCTGGGAGAGCACAGATACGCAGTATTTT.

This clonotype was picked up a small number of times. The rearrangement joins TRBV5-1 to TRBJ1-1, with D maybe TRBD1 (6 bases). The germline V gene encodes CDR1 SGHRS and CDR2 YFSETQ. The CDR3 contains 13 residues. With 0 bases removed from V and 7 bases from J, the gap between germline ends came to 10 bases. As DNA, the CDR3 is TGCGCCAGCAGCTTGGACTCGACAGGTGAAGCTTTCTTT. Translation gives CASSLDSTGEAFF. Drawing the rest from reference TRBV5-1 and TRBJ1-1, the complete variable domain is KAGVTQTPRYLIKTRGQQVTLSCSPISGHRSVSWYQQTPGQGLQFLFEYFSETQRNKGNFPGRFSGRQFSNSRSEMNVSTLELGDSALYLCASSLDSTGEAFFGQGTRLTVV.